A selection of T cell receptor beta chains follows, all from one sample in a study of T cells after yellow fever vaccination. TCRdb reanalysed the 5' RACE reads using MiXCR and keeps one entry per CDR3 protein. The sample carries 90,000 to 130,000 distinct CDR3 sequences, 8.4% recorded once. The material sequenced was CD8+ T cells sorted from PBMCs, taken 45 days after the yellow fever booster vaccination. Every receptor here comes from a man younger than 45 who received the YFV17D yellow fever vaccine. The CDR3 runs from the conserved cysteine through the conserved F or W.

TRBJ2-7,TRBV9,CASSDDQDNSYEQYF
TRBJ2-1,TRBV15,CATSVEVGEPSNEQFF
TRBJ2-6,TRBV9,CASSVGFSGANVLTF
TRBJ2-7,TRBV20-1,CSARYPPLSFYEQYF
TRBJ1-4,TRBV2,CASSFIQGDQPKGGEKLFF
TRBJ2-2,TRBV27,CASSTHTGELFF
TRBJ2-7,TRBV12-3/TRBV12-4,CASSPRDGLVWGEQYF
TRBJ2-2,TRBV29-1,CSVLLGHQNTGELFF
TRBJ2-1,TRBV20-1,CSAPGRLGLAGGPVNEQFF
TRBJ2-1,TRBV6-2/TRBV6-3,CASSRTDVADEQFF
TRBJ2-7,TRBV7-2,CASRSRDNYEPYF
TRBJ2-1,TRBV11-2,CASSLSGVNEQFF
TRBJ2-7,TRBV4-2,CASSGGGGSPYEQYF
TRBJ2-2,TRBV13,CASSLGRAWTGELFF
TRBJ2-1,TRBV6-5,CASSYSYGATYNEQFF
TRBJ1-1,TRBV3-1,CASSQDSTGAHPEAFF
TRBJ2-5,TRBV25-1,CASTPRASRETQYF
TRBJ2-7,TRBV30,CAWSPSGDEQYF
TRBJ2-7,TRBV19,CASSIGQGIHNYEQYF
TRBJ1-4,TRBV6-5,CASSLNDIPNEKLFF
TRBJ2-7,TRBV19,CASGGTGFYEQYF
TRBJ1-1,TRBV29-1,CSVFSPEAFF
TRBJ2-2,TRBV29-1,CSVEGLGELFF
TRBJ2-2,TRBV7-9,CASSIPEREYDTGELFF
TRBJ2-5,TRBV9,CASSGPGLAGEGETQYF
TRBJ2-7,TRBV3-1,CASSQTLGGGPRKTYEQYF
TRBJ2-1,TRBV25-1,CASSGLAGDNEQFF
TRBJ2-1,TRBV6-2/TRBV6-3,CASSYPPGGIRDEQFF
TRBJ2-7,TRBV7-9,CASSSRQPGQAAYEQYF